This T cell receptor beta chain was obtained from a study of blood T cells in healthy people across ages. Overall study findings and caveats: A greater number of naive CD4+ cells and higher diversity distinguished long-lived donors from aged donors. Older age went with lower TCR beta diversity per million T cells, in a roughly linear way. Leaving the PBMCs unsorted stopped any conclusive comparison of naive versus antigen-experienced cells.

The CDR3 extends over 15 amino acids. Germline CDR1 SGDLS, CDR2 YYNGEE. The V end was cut by 0 bases, the J end by 10 bases, with 17 bases between. The authors ran a second PCR of 7 to 11 cycles using a sample-barcoded 5' primer and a J-beta primer mix. A 12-random-nucleotide template-switch adaptor tagged each cDNA molecule. Each CDR3 protein is one row after TCRdb ran MiXCR on the 5' RACE reads. The table lists over 1,500,000 distinct CDR3 sequences, around half of them singletons. Worth noting for this clonotype: Its antigen is unidentified.

The receptor was derived from a woman aged 40 to 49 in good health. Sequences were obtained from blood. The V and J genes are TRBV9 and TRBJ2-1, with D perhaps TRBD2 (6 bases). CDR3 DNA sequence: TGTGCCAGCAGCGTAGATTATCGGGACTTAGAAGAGCAGTTCTTC. Its protein is CASSVDYRDLEEQFF.